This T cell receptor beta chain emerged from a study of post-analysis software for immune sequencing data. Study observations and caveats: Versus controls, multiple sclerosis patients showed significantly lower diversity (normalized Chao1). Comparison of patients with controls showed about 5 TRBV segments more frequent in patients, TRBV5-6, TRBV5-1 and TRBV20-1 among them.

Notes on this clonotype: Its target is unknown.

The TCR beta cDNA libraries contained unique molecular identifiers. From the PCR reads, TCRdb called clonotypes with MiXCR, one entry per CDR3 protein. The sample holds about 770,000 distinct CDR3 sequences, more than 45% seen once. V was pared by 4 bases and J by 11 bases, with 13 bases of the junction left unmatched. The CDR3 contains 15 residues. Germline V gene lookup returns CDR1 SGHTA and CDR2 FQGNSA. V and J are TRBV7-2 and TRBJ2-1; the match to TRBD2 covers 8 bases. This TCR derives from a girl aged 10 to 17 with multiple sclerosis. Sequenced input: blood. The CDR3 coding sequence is TGTGCCAGCAGCTCCGAAGCGGGAGTGGATTCTCAGCAGTTCTTC. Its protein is CASSSEAGVDSQQFF.